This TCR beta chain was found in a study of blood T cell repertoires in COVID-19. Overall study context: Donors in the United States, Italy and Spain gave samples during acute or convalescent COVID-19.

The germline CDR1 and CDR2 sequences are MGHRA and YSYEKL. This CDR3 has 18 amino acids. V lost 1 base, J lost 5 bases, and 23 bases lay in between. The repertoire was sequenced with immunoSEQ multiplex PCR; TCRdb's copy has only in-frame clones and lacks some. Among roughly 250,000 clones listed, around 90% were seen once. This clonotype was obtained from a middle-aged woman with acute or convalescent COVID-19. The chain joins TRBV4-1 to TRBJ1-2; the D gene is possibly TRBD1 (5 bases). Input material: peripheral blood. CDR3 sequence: CASSQAPQGRTGLYGYTF. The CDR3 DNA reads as TGCGCCAGCAGCCAAGCTCCCCAGGGAAGAACGGGCTTATATGGCTACACCTTC.